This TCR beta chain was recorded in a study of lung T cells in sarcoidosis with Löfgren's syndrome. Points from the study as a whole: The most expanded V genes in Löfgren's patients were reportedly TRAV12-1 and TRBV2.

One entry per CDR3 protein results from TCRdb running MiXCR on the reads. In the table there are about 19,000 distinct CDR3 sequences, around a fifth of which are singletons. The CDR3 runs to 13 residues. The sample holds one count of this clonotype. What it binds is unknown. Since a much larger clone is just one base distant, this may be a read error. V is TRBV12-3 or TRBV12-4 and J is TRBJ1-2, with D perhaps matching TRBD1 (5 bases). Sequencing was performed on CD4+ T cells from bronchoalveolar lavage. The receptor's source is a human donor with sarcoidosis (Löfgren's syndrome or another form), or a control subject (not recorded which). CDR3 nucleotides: TGTACCAGCAGTTTAACGGGGCCTCAGGGCTACACCTTC. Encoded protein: CTSSLTGPQGYTF.